A single sample gave rise to the 26 T cell receptor beta chains below, sequenced in a study of blood T cell repertoires in COVID-19. The method was immunoSEQ multiplex PCR; TCRdb's version includes in-frame clones alone and lacks a portion of them. The repertoire has some 99,000 clones, around 80% of them found once; the top ten carry around 22%. The sample taken for sequencing was peripheral blood. These receptors were obtained from a man aged 70-80 years with acute or convalescent COVID-19.

Turning to this clone: The same CDR3 can be traced to other DNA sequences in this sample. V usage is TRBV5-1 and J usage is TRBJ2-2; 9 bases match TRBD1. The junction had 4 bases not matched to a gene; V was cut back by 0 bases and J by 4 bases. CDR1 is SGHRS, CDR2 YFSETQ, per germline. This CDR3 has 16 amino acids. The CDR3 loop is CASSLAGQGGTGELFF. CDR3 sequence (DNA): TGCGCCAGCAGCTTGGCGGGACAGGGAGGCACCGGGGAGCTGTTTTTT.

The chain carries TRBV28 and TRBJ1-2; TRBD1 agrees at 9 bases. The CDR3 runs to 16 residues. The ends lost 0 bases at V and 4 bases at J; junction bases unmatched: 6. In germline, CDR1 is MDHEN, CDR2 SYDVKM. The CDR3 bases are TGTGCCAGCAGTTTATGGTTAAGGACAGGGGCCTATGGCTACACCTTC. It is translated as CASSLWLRTGAYGYTF.

The V gene is TRBV18, the J gene TRBJ2-7, with D unresolved. V lost 1 base and J lost 3, with 4 bases in between. This CDR3 region has 12 residues. In germline, CDR1 is KGHSH, CDR2 LQKENI. Written as DNA, the CDR3 is TGTGCCAGCTCACCACGTTACTACGAGCAGTACTTC. As protein: CASSPRYYEQYF. The full variable domain, rest sourced from reference TRBV18 and TRBJ2-7, is NAGVMQNPRHLVRRRGQEARLRCSPMKGHSHVYWYRQLPEEGLKFMVYLQKENIIDESGMPKERFSAEFPKEGPSILRIQQVVRGDSAAYFCASSPRYYEQYFGPGTRLTVT.

V usage is TRBV19 and J usage is TRBJ1-3, with unresolved D. The germline CDR1 and CDR2 sequences are LNHDA and SQIVND (reference sequence). The CDR3 is 16 residues long. V lost 3 bases and J lost 4, with 16 bases in between. The chain's CDR3 is CASSMGSPAGGNTIYF. The CDR3 DNA follows: TGTGCCAGTAGTATGGGATCCCCGGCGGGAGGAAACACCATATATTTT.

The chain has TRBV19 and TRBJ2-7, with TRBD2 identical over 9 bases. The CDR3 spans 14 residues. After removal of 4 bases from V and 2 bases from J, the junction contained 3 bases not matched to a gene. Germline CDR1 and CDR2: LNHDA and SQIVND (reference sequence). This CDR3 is CASSTTSGTYEQYF. In nucleotides, the CDR3 is TGTGCCAGTAGTACGACTAGCGGTACCTACGAGCAGTACTTC.

V and J are TRBV7-2 and TRBJ1-3; unclear D gene. Trimming removed 1 base at V and 0 bases at J, with 7 bases between. Germline CDR1 and CDR2: SGHTA and FQGNSA. This CDR3 is built from 15 residues. The CDR3 nucleotides are TGTGCCAGCAGCTTAGAACTGCACTCTGGAAACACCATATATTTT. Translation gives CASSLELHSGNTIYF.

This chain uses TRBV30 with TRBJ2-7; 10 nucleotides agree with TRBD2. The V and J ends lost 3 bases and 0 bases, in that order; junction bases with no gene match: 2. In germline, CDR1 is GTSNPN, CDR2 SVGIG (reference sequence). This CDR3 contains 14 residues. The CDR3 DNA reads TGTGCCTGGAGGTCTAGCGGGAGCTCCTACGAGCAGTACTTC. Translating gives CAWRSSGSSYEQYF.

The chain joins TRBV30 to TRBJ1-3; D perhaps matches TRBD1 (5 bases). This CDR3 is built from 14 residues. The germline gives CDR1 GTSNPN, CDR2 SVGIG (reference sequence). Trimming left V 3 bases short and J 4 bases short, with 13 bases between. CDR3 region: CAWRPGTMGNTIYF. DNA of the CDR3: TGTGCCTGGAGACCCGGGACTATGGGAAACACCATATATTTT. The complete variable domain, with remaining parts taken from reference TRBV30 and TRBJ1-3, reads SQTIHQWPATLVQPVGSPLSLECTVEGTSNPNLYWYRQAAGRGLQLLFYSVGIGQISSEVPQNLSASRPQDRQFILSSKKLLLSDSGFYLCAWRPGTMGNTIYFGEGSWLTVV.

The chain combines TRBV6-5 with TRBJ1-5, with D perhaps matching TRBD1 (6 bases). The V end was cut by 6 bases, the J end by 3 bases, with 12 bases between. CDR1 and CDR2 from the germline V gene are MNHEY and SVGAGI. The CDR3 is 14 amino acids. CDR3 in amino acids: CASRSQGNNQPQHF. DNA of the CDR3: TGTGCCAGCAGGAGTCAGGGGAACAATCAGCCCCAGCATTTT.

This chain uses TRBV5-4 with TRBJ1-4; no clear D. With 4 bases removed from V and 3 bases from J, the gap between germline ends came to 7 bases. The CDR3 length is 13 residues. Germline V gene lookup returns CDR1 SGHNT and CDR2 YYREEE (reference sequence). The CDR3 nucleotides read TGTGCCAGCAGCAGTCAGTCTAATGAAAAACTGTTTTTT. Amino acid sequence: CASSSQSNEKLFF.

This rearrangement joins TRBV6-5 to TRBJ1-2; 7 bases fit TRBD1. The germline gives CDR1 MNHEY, CDR2 SVGAGI. Germline trimming cut 7 bases from V and 8 bases from J; bases unmatched to any gene: 7. CDR3 size: 12 residues. The CDR3 loop reads CASIRTGGGYTF. CDR3 coding DNA: TGTGCCAGCATAAGGACAGGTGGGGGCTACACCTTC.

The chain joins TRBV7-2 to TRBJ1-6; D might be TRBD1 (6 bases). The CDR3 has 16 amino acids. Deletions cut 1 base from V and 5 bases from J, with 12 bases between. In germline, CDR1 is SGHTA, CDR2 FQGNSA. CDR3 bases: TGTGCCAGCAGCTTAGTAGGGACATCCCATAATTCACCCCTCCACTTT. Translated, it gives CASSLVGTSHNSPLHF.

The sample holds a few counts of this clone. CDR3 DNA sequence: TGTGCCTGGAGTCGCGGGAGAGAATACGAGCAGTACTTC. Its translation is CAWSRGREYEQYF. This chain links TRBV30 with TRBJ2-7; 7 positions match TRBD2. From germline, CDR1 is GTSNPN and CDR2 SVGIG (reference sequence). V dropped 2 bases and J dropped 4; count of bases not matched to a gene: 5. CDR3 length equals 13 residues.

The rearrangement uses TRBV24-1 and TRBJ2-1, with 12 bases matching TRBD2. The CDR3 runs to 19 residues. After removal of 0 bases from V and 6 bases from J, the junction contained 11 bases not matched to a gene. Germline assignment: CDR1 KGHDR and CDR2 SFDVKD. The CDR3 sequence: CATSDLGRSGTSGFNEQFF. As DNA, the CDR3 is TGTGCCACCAGTGATTTGGGGAGATCCGGGACTAGCGGGTTCAATGAGCAGTTCTTC.

The V and J genes are TRBV28 and TRBJ2-7; 9 nucleotides line up with TRBD2. V gave up 10 bases and J gave up 3 bases; unmatched junction bases: 13. The length of the CDR3 is 15 residues. Germline CDR1 reads MDHEN; CDR2 reads SYDVKM. The CDR3 sequence is CAITRGTSSLYEQYF. The DNA of the CDR3 is TGTGCCATCACTCGGGGGACTAGCTCCCTCTACGAGCAGTACTTC.

The V gene is TRBV4-3, the J gene TRBJ1-6; no firm D call. Germline V gene sequence: CDR1 LGHNA, CDR2 YSLEER. CDR3 length equals 17 residues. V dropped 4 bases and J dropped 0 bases, with 13 bases sitting between them. The CDR3 is CASSPSVASSYNSPLHF. The CDR3 nucleotides are TGCGCCAGCAGCCCATCGGTAGCAAGCTCCTATAATTCACCCCTCCACTTT.

The DNA for the CDR3 is TGTGCCAGCAGTTTCTCGTTTGCGGGGGGACGCGAGCAGTACTTC. Protein sequence: CASSFSFAGGREQYF. The chain joins TRBV28 to TRBJ2-7; 8 bases fit TRBD2. J was trimmed by 6 bases and V by 3 bases; bases with no gene match: 10. CDR1 is MDHEN, CDR2 SYDVKM, per germline. This CDR3 region has 15 residues.

Note on this clone: Other DNA variants within this sample encode the same CDR3. The gene calls are TRBV6-6 and TRBJ2-7, with 9 nucleotides matching TRBD1. Germline assignment: CDR1 MNHNY and CDR2 SVGAGI (reference sequence). This CDR3 is built from 13 residues. With 7 bases clipped from V and 2 bases from J, the junction kept 3 bases outside the gene matches. CDR3 bases: TGTGCCAGCACCGACAGGGGGACCTACGAGCAGTACTTC. Translated: CASTDRGTYEQYF.

The chain links TRBV29-1 to TRBJ2-5; TRBD1 might be the D (7 bases). The CDR3 sequence is 13 residues long. Trimming took off 5 bases at V and 0 bases at J, with 10 bases between the two ends. Germline V gives CDR1 SQVTM, CDR2 ANQGSEA. In DNA, the CDR3 is TGCAGCGTTCGGAGGGGGCACCAAGAGACCCAGTACTTC. The encoded protein is CSVRRGHQETQYF.

This sequence joins TRBV2 and TRBJ1-2, with D perhaps matching TRBD1 (5 bases). The ends were cut back, 6 bases at V and 2 bases at J, with 10 bases in the middle. The CDR3 length is 13 residues. Germline values: CDR1 SNHLY, CDR2 FYNNEI. CDR3 region: CASSADINYGYTF. In DNA form, the CDR3 reads TGTGCCAGCAGCGCGGACATAAACTATGGCTACACCTTC.

The V call is TRBV28, the J call TRBJ1-1; D unresolved. Germline lookup yields CDR1 MDHEN and CDR2 SYDVKM. Trimming took 3 bases from V and 4 from J, leaving 15 bases between them. The CDR3 runs 15 residues. The CDR3 region is CASSFSGVRSTEAFF. The CDR3 DNA is TGTGCCAGCAGTTTTAGCGGTGTCCGGAGCACTGAAGCTTTCTTT.

This clone appeared a single time. The V call is TRBV5-1, the J call TRBJ1-5, with D unresolved. Germline loops: CDR1 SGHRS, CDR2 YFSETQ. V lost 0 bases and J lost 5, with 6 bases in between. The CDR3 covers 13 residues. CDR3 nucleotide sequence: TGCGCCAGCAGCTTGGGTTTAGATCAGCCCCAGCATTTT. It codes for CASSLGLDQPQHF.

The J gene is TRBJ2-7, the V gene TRBV15; no definite D call. In germline, CDR1 is LNHNV, CDR2 YYDKDF (reference sequence). This CDR3 has 15 amino acids. The V gene lost 4 bases and the J gene lost 0 bases, with 13 bases spanning the gap. The CDR3 is CATSNFARSSYEQYF. CDR3 sequence (DNA): TGTGCCACCAGCAACTTTGCTAGGAGCTCCTACGAGCAGTACTTC.

The DNA for the CDR3 is TGTGCCAGCGGGGAATGGCAGGGGGCCAACGAGCAGTACTTC. It specifies CASGEWQGANEQYF. The chain carries TRBV27 and TRBJ2-7; 8 bases are a match to TRBD1. V lost 8 bases, J lost 5 bases, and 11 bases stayed unmatched. Germline V gene lookup returns CDR1 MNHEY and CDR2 SMNVEV (reference sequence). The CDR3 has 14 amino acids.

This clone came up a few times. The V call is TRBV4-2, the J call TRBJ2-1; D is ambiguous. From germline, CDR1 is LGHNA and CDR2 YNFKEQ. The CDR3 is 17 residues long. Trimming shortened V by 3 bases and J by 8 bases, and 23 bases separated the two germline ends. DNA for the CDR3: TGTGCCAGCAGCCAGCGTAGGAACAGCCTGAGACCGGATGAGCAGTTCTTC. It yields the protein CASSQRRNSLRPDEQFF.

The V and J genes are TRBV29-1 and TRBJ2-3, with TRBD1 identical over 11 bases. The CDR3 runs to 14 residues. With V trimmed by 1 base and J by 4 bases, 1 base remained unmatched. The germline CDR1 and CDR2 sequences are SQVTM and ANQGSEA. Here the CDR3 DNA reads TGCAGCGTTGAAGGGGGACAGGGGGCAGATACGCAGTATTTT. Its protein is CSVEGGQGADTQYF.